A selection of T cell receptor beta chains follows, all from one sample in a study. One entry per CDR3 protein results from TCRdb running MiXCR on the RT-PCR reads. The sample carries 550,000 to 750,000 distinct CDR3 sequences, approximately 15% recorded once. Input material: memory CD4+ T cells from blood. These TCRs come from a female donor in good health, serving as a healthy control. CDR3s include the opening cysteine and the closing phenylalanine or tryptophan. The D gene is left open where the match is weak. Expanded clones are given a class, and other clones once, few, many or no size at all.

CASSLNRGNGYTF | TGTGCCAGCAGTTTAAACAGGGGGAATGGCTACACCTTC | 13 | many | TRBJ1-2 | TRBD1 | TRBV27
CASSLETSGRYNEQFF | TGTGCCAGCAGCTTAGAAACTAGCGGGCGGTACAATGAGCAGTTCTTC | 16 | few | TRBJ2-1 | TRBD2 | TRBV7-6
CSVEEERETQYF | TGCAGCGTTGAAGAGGAGCGGGAGACCCAGTACTTC | 12 | many | TRBJ2-5 | - | TRBV29-1
CASSPGTAITGELFF | TGTGCCAGCAGTCCCGGGACAGCCATTACCGGGGAGCTGTTTTTT | 15 | many | TRBJ2-2 | TRBD1 | TRBV6-5
CATSGLLHEQFF | TGTGCCACCAGTGGTTTGCTGCACGAGCAGTTCTTC | 12 | - | TRBJ2-1 | - | TRBV24-1
CASSQNSQGNGPEAFF | TGTGCCAGCTCACAAAACTCTCAGGGGAATGGACCTGAAGCTTTCTTT | 16 | - | TRBJ1-1 | - | TRBV18
CATTRDVPSRGYTF | TGTGCCACCACCCGGGACGTCCCTAGTAGGGGCTACACCTTC | 14 | few | TRBJ1-2 | - | TRBV10-3
CASSSHGPRNEQFF | TGTGCCAGCAGCTCACATGGGCCGAGGAATGAGCAGTTCTTC | 14 | few | TRBJ2-1 | - | TRBV7-9
CASSQDKYGGATDTQYF | TGTGCCAGCAGCCAAGATAAGTACGGGGGGGCCACAGATACGCAGTATTTT | 17 | few | TRBJ2-3 | TRBD2 | TRBV3-1
CASSPIQGWNYGYTF | TGTGCCAGCAGTCCAATACAGGGATGGAACTATGGCTACACCTTC | 15 | - | TRBJ1-2 | - | TRBV12-3/TRBV12-4
CASSSTGQGKPLHF | TGTGCCAGCAGCTCAACGGGGCAGGGAAAACCCCTCCACTTT | 14 | few | TRBJ1-6 | - | TRBV11-1
CSANQGAGETQYF | TGCAGTGCTAACCAGGGGGCGGGGGAGACCCAGTACTTC | 13 | many | TRBJ2-5 | TRBD1 | TRBV20-1
CASSPGGQSTQYF | TGTGCCAGCAGCCCAGGGGGGCAATCGACCCAGTACTTC | 13 | - | TRBJ2-5 | - | TRBV5-6
CASSQDGGYTGELFF | TGCGCCAGCAGCCAAGACGGGGGTTACACCGGGGAGCTGTTTTTT | 15 | few | TRBJ2-2 | - | TRBV4-3
CASSQDGIAGGQETQYF | TGTGCCAGCAGCCAAGATGGGATAGCGGGGGGCCAAGAGACCCAGTACTTC | 17 | - | TRBJ2-5 | TRBD2 | TRBV4-2
CSAHSGTSSYEQYF | TGCAGTGCTCATTCCGGGACTAGCTCCTACGAGCAGTACTTC | 14 | many | TRBJ2-7 | TRBD2 | TRBV20-1
CASSSRLAESYNEQFF | TGTGCCAGCAGCTCGCGACTAGCTGAATCCTACAATGAGCAGTTCTTC | 16 | few | TRBJ2-1 | TRBD2 | TRBV5-4
CAISTQHRDREGYGYTF | TGTGCCATCAGTACCCAACACCGGGACAGGGAAGGCTATGGCTACACCTTC | 17 | few | TRBJ1-2 | TRBD1 | TRBV10-3
CASRGGASADTQYF | TGCGCCAGCCGAGGAGGGGCTAGCGCAGATACGCAGTATTTT | 14 | - | TRBJ2-3 | - | TRBV5-1
CASSLLKGGEQFF | TGTGCCAGCAGCCTGCTCAAAGGGGGCGAGCAGTTCTTC | 13 | - | TRBJ2-1 | TRBD1 | TRBV14
CASSLEVRGGETQYF | TGTGCCAGCAGCTTAGAGGTCCGCGGCGGGGAGACCCAGTACTTC | 15 | few | TRBJ2-5 | - | TRBV7-2
CSARPLGIAGFQETQYF | TGCAGTGCTAGACCCCTCGGGATAGCGGGGTTCCAAGAGACCCAGTACTTC | 17 | - | TRBJ2-5 | TRBD2 | TRBV20-1
CASSPTPSFWTETYEQYF | TGTGCCAGCAGTCCGACTCCCAGCTTTTGGACCGAGACCTACGAGCAGTACTTC | 18 | few | TRBJ2-7 | - | TRBV27
CASSVVGGSGNTIYF | TGTGCCAGCAGCGTAGTCGGGGGATCGGGAAACACCATATATTTT | 15 | few | TRBJ1-3 | - | TRBV9
CASSQEVRTSSTQYF | TGTGCCAGCAGCCAAGAGGTCAGGACCTCCAGTACGCAGTATTTT | 15 | - | TRBJ2-3 | - | TRBV7-2
CSATLRRNYNEQFF | TGCAGTGCCACCCTTCGGCGTAATTACAATGAGCAGTTCTTC | 14 | few | TRBJ2-1 | - | TRBV20-1
CASSQDRDSTLSSGNTIYF | TGCGCCAGCAGCCAAGATCGGGACTCAACGCTCAGCTCTGGAAACACCATATATTTT | 19 | few | TRBJ1-3 | - | TRBV4-3
CASETGYGSPLHF | TGTGCCAGCGAAACAGGGTACGGTTCACCCCTCCACTTT | 13 | many | TRBJ1-6 | - | TRBV7-2
CASSPEGQKDGYTF | TGCGCCAGCAGCCCCGAGGGACAGAAGGATGGCTACACCTTC | 14 | few | TRBJ1-2 | TRBD1 | TRBV5-1
CSATHETSDEQFF | TGCAGTGCTACCCACGAGACTAGTGACGAGCAGTTCTTC | 13 | many | TRBJ2-1 | - | TRBV20-1
CSARSILLETQYF | TGCAGTGCTAGAAGTATCTTGTTAGAGACCCAGTACTTC | 13 | many | TRBJ2-5 | - | TRBV20-1
CASSQLRGDLDQPQHF | TGCGCCAGCAGTCAATTGCGGGGGGATCTGGATCAGCCCCAGCATTTT | 16 | - | TRBJ1-5 | - | TRBV23-1
CASSFTGGSDTQYF | TGTGCCAGCAGCTTTACAGGGGGGTCAGATACGCAGTATTTT | 14 | - | TRBJ2-3 | TRBD1 | TRBV7-2
CASSPIGTSRDNEQFF | TGTGCCAGCAGTCCGATCGGGACTAGCCGAGACAATGAGCAGTTCTTC | 16 | - | TRBJ2-1 | TRBD2 | TRBV12-3/TRBV12-4
CASSPLAGYTDTQYF | TGTGCCAGCAGCCCCTTAGCGGGATACACAGATACGCAGTATTTT | 15 | many | TRBJ2-3 | TRBD2 | TRBV7-2
CASGTGSSGANVLTF | TGTGCCAGCGGGACAGGGAGCTCTGGGGCCAACGTCCTGACTTTC | 15 | - | TRBJ2-6 | TRBD1 | TRBV28
CASSSSWTGGDGYTF | TGTGCCAGCAGCTCCTCTTGGACAGGCGGCGATGGCTACACCTTC | 15 | many | TRBJ1-2 | TRBD1 | TRBV11-2
CAWSAKNTQYF | TGTGCCTGGAGTGCCAAAAATACGCAGTATTTT | 11 | - | TRBJ2-3 | - | TRBV30
CASSLKGGGRGNTGELFF | TGTGCCAGCAGCTTAAAGGGAGGCGGGAGGGGGAACACCGGGGAGCTGTTTTTT | 18 | - | TRBJ2-2 | TRBD2 | TRBV7-2
CASSQHVTGELFF | TGTGCCAGCAGCCAACACGTGACCGGGGAGCTGTTTTTT | 13 | - | TRBJ2-2 | - | TRBV3-1
CSASLGALTEAFF | TGCAGTGCTAGTTTGGGGGCGTTGACTGAAGCTTTCTTT | 13 | - | TRBJ1-1 | - | TRBV20-1
CAISESGRTGDNEQFF | TGTGCCATCAGTGAGTCAGGAAGGACAGGTGACAATGAGCAGTTCTTC | 16 | many | TRBJ2-1 | TRBD1 | TRBV10-3
CSADQGAGETQFF | TGCAGCGCAGACCAGGGGGCGGGGGAGACCCAGTTCTTC | 13 | - | TRBJ2-1 | - | TRBV29-1
CASSFNSPGVAGELFF | TGTGCCAGCAGCTTCAACTCCCCCGGGGTAGCGGGGGAGCTGTTTTTT | 16 | few | TRBJ2-2 | - | TRBV7-2
CASTDGGGSRTDTQYF | TGTGCCAGCACCGACGGAGGCGGGAGTAGGACAGATACGCAGTATTTT | 16 | - | TRBJ2-3 | TRBD2 | TRBV6-8
CSATDGGPADTQYF | TGCAGTGCTACGGACGGGGGTCCGGCAGATACGCAGTATTTT | 14 | - | TRBJ2-3 | - | TRBV20-1